One and the same sample provided the 9 T cell receptor beta chains below, sequenced in a study of glioma-infiltrating T cells. Amplification of TCR alpha and beta CDR3 regions from RNA used iRepertoire nested multiplex PCR. TCRdb reprocessed the multiplex PCR reads via MiXCR and lists one record per CDR3 protein. The sample lists under 200,000 distinct CDR3 sequences, 43% occurring once. The sequencing sample was made of glioma tissue, nonneoplastic brain tissue, or PBMCs (not recorded which). These receptor sequences come from a human donor with low-grade glioma or glioblastoma, undergoing nonglioma brain surgery, or in good health (not recorded which).

V and J are TRBV20-1 and TRBJ2-1; 9 bases are shared with TRBD2. Germline CDR1 is DFQATT and CDR2 is SNEGSKA (reference sequence). This CDR3 is built from 15 residues. The J segment lost 5 bases and the V segment lost 5 bases, leaving 10 bases of the junction unmatched. The CDR3 loop reads CSAPRDASGDNEQFF. DNA of the CDR3: TGCAGTGCTCCACGAGATGCTAGCGGGGACAATGAGCAGTTCTTC.

In regard to this clonotype: This may arise from a read error, as a much more abundant clone is one base away. V is TRBV13 and J is TRBJ1-1, with 7 nucleotides matching TRBD1. The CDR3 is 15 residues long. Germline trimming cut 9 bases from V and 0 bases from J; bases unmatched to any gene: 10. Germline lookup yields CDR1 PRHDT and CDR2 FYEKMQ (reference sequence). The CDR3 nucleotides read TGTGCCAGAAGTGCGGACAGGCGGATGAACACTGAAGCTTTCTTT. Translated, it gives CARSADRRMNTEAFF.

On this clonotype itself: Just one base apart from a much larger clone, this may be a read error. The gene calls are TRBV6-5 and TRBJ2-1; D tentatively reads TRBD1 or TRBD2 (5 bases each). Germline V gene lookup returns CDR1 MNHEY and CDR2 SVGAGI. The CDR3 is made up of 15 amino acids. CDR3 DNA: TGTGCCAGAAGTTACGAGAACAGCCGGGGCCATGAGCAGTTCTTC. It translates to CARSYENSRGHEQFF.

Notes on this clonotype: A much larger clonotype is one base distant, so this may be a read error. V gene TRBV20-1 combines with J gene TRBJ2-7; the D gene is possibly TRBD1 (6 bases). With 1 base removed from V and 5 bases from J, the gap between germline ends came to 12 bases. Germline values: CDR1 DFQATT, CDR2 SNEGSKA (reference sequence). This CDR3 contains 13 residues. Here the CDR3 reads CSARGTEYHEQYF. The CDR3 DNA reads TGCAGTGCTAGAGGGACAGAGTACCACGAGCAGTACTTC.

The V and J genes are TRBV7-8 and TRBJ2-7, with D hard to call. The CDR3 extends over 12 amino acids. V was clipped by 7 bases and J by 3 bases, with 10 bases between them. CDR1 and CDR2 (germline): SGHVS, FQNEAQ. In DNA, the CDR3 is TGTGCCAGCATCCCTACTAACTACGAGCAGTACTTC. Amino acids: CASIPTNYEQYF. Variable domain in full (rest from reference TRBV7-8 and TRBJ2-7): GAGVSQSPRYKVAKRGQDVALRCDPISGHVSLFWYQQALGQGPEFLTYFQNEAQLDKSGLPSDRFFAERPEGSVSTLKIQRTQQEDSAVYLCASIPTNYEQYFGPGTRLTVT.

A word on this clonotype: A single base separates this from a much larger clone, so it may be a read error. V gene TRBV6-1 combines with J gene TRBJ1-3; D unresolved. The CDR3 has 16 amino acids. Germline CDR1 is MNHNS and CDR2 is SASEGT. CDR3 sequence: CASSEARGLSGNNIYF. Here the CDR3 DNA reads TGTGCCAGCAGTGAAGCGCGGGGTCTCTCTGGAAACAACATATATTTT.

This clonotype was detected only once. The chain uses TRBV19 and TRBJ2-1, with 9 bases identical to TRBD2. The ends lost 10 bases at V and 8 bases at J; junction bases unmatched: 12. Germline V CDR1 and CDR2: LNHDA, SQIVND (reference sequence). This CDR3 is built from 14 residues. The CDR3 region has the DNA TGTGCCATTCATAGGGCTAGCGGGACCCATGAGCAGTTCTTC. Encoded protein: CAIHRASGTHEQFF.

A few counts support this clonotype. The chain's CDR3 is CASSQRTGLTQYF. The CDR3 DNA sequence: TGTGCCAGCAGCCAGCGGACAGGTTTAACCCAGTACTTC. The genes are TRBV14 and TRBJ2-5; 7 nucleotides align to TRBD1. V dropped 3 bases and J dropped 8; count of bases not matched to a gene: 6. CDR1 is SGHDN, CDR2 FVKESK, per germline. CDR3 length: 13 amino acids.

This clonotype was seen many times. This sequence joins TRBV19 and TRBJ1-5, with D maybe TRBD1 (5 bases). The CDR3 length is 15 residues. V was pared by 0 bases and J by 0 bases, with 6 bases between. CDR1 LNHDA and CDR2 SQIVND come from the germline V gene (reference sequence). The CDR3 DNA follows: TGTGCCAGTAGTATAGAGGGGGATAGCAATCAGCCCCAGCATTTT. This codes for CASSIEGDSNQPQHF.